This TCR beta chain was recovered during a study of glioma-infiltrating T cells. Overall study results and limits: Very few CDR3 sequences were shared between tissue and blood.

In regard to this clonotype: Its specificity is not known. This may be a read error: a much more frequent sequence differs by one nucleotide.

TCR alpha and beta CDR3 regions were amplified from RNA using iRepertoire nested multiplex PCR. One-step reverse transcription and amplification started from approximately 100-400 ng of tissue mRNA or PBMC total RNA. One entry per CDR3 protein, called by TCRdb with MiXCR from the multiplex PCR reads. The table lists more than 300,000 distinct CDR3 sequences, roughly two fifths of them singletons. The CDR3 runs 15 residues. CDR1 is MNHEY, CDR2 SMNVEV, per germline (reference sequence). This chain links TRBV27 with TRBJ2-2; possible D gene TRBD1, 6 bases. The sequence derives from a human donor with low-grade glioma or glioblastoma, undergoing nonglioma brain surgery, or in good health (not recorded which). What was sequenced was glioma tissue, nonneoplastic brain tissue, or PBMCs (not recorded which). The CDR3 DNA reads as TGTGCCAGCATTTTATTGGGGGCGCAGACCGGGGAGCTGTTTTTT. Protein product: CASILLGAQTGELFF.